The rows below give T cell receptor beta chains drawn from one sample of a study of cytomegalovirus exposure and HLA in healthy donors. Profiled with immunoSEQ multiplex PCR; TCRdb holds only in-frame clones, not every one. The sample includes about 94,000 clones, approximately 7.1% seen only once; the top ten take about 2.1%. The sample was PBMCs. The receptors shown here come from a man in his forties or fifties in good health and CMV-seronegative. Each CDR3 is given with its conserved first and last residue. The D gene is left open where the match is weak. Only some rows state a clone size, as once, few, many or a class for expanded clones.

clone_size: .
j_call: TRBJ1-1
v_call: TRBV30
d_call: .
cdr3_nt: TGTGCCTTGCTTCAATTGCTACGGGGAGAGAACACTGAAGCTTTCTTT
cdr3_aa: CALLQLLRGENTEAFF

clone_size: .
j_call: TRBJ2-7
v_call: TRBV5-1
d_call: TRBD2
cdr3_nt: TGCGCCAGCAGGAGTGTGCTAGCGGGGGCCTACGAGCAGTACTTC
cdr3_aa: CASRSVLAGAYEQYF

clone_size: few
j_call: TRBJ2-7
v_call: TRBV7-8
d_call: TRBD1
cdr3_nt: TGTGCCAGCAGCTTAGTTACCGGGACAGACTACGAGCAGTACTTC
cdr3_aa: CASSLVTGTDYEQYF

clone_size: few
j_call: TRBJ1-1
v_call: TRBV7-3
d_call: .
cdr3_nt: TGTGCCAGCAGCTCCTCCGCGTCGAACACTGAAGCTTTCTTT
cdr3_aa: CASSSSASNTEAFF

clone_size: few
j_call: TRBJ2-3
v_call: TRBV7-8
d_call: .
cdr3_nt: TGTGCCAGCAGCTTAGTAGGGGGAACTAGCACAGATACGCAGTATTTT
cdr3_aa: CASSLVGGTSTDTQYF

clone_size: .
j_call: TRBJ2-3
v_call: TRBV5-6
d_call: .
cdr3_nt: TGTGCCAGCAGCTGGGGCGCAGCAGATACGCAGTATTTT
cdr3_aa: CASSWGAADTQYF

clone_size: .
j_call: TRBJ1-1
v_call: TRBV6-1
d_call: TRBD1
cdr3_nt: TGTGCCAGCGCTGACAGGGTCCCCGTGAACACTGAAGCTTTCTTT
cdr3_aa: CASADRVPVNTEAFF

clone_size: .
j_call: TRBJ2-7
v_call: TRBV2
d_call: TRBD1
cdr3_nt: TGTGCCAGCAGTCGGGACAGGGGGCTTGGAGAGCAGTACTTC
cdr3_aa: CASSRDRGLGEQYF

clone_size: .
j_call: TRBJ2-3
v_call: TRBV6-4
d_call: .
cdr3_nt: TGTGCCAGCAGTGAAAGCGAATCCTATACGCAGTATTTT
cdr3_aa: CASSESESYTQYF

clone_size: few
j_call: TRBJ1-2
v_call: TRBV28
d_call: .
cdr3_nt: TGTGCCAGCAGTTTAGAGGGTACTAACTATGGCTACACCTTC
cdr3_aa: CASSLEGTNYGYTF

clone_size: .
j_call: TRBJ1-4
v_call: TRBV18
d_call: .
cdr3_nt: TGTGCCAGCTCCGGGACAACAACTAATGAAAAACTGTTTTTT
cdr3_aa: CASSGTTTNEKLFF

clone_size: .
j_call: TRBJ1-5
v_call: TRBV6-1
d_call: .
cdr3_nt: TGTGCCAGCAGTGATGGTGCGGGGTCGGGTCAGCCCCAGCATTTT
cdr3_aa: CASSDGAGSGQPQHF

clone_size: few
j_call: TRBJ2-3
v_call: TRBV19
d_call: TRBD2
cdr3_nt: TGTGCCAGTAGTATAGGACTAGCGGGAAAGTATACGCAGTATTTT
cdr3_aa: CASSIGLAGKYTQYF

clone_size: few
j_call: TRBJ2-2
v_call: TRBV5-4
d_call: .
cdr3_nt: TGTGCCAGCACCCGGCCGGGATACACCGGGGAGCTGTTTTTT
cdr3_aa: CASTRPGYTGELFF

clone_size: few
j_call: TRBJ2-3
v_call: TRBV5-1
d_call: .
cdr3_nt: TGCGCCAGCAGCTTGCGAGGACTTGTCACAGATACGCAGTATTTT
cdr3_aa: CASSLRGLVTDTQYF

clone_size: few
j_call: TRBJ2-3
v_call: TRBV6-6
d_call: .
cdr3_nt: TGTGCCAGCAGTCTAGACCGCACAGATACGCAGTATTTT
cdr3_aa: CASSLDRTDTQYF

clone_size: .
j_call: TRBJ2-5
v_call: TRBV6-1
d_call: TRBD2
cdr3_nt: TGTGCCAGCCGTCTGGGGGGAGGGGAGACCCAGTACTTC
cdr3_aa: CASRLGGGETQYF

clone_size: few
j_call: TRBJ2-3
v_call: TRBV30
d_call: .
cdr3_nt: TGTGCCTGGAGTGTGATTTGGGGGGGCGGGAGTGGAGATACGCAGTATTTT
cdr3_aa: CAWSVIWGGGSGDTQYF

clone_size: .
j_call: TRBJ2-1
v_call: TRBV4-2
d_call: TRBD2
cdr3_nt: TGTGCCAGCAGCCAAGAGGGGAGCGGGAGGGGGAATGAGCAGTTCTTC
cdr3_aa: CASSQEGSGRGNEQFF

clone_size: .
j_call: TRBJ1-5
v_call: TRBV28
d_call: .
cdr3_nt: TGTGCCAGCATCATGGGGGGTAATCAGCCCCAGCATTTT
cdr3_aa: CASIMGGNQPQHF

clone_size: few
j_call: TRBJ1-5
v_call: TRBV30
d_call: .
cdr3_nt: TGTGCCTGGAGTGCGCTGGACAGCCTTTATCAGCCCCAGCATTTT
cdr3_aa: CAWSALDSLYQPQHF

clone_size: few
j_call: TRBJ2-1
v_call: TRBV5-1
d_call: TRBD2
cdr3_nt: TGCGCCAGCACGCGGGAGGGCGGGTACAATGAGCAGTTCTTC
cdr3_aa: CASTREGGYNEQFF

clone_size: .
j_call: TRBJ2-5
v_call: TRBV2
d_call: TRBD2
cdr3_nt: TGTGCCAGCAGTGGGAGCGGGGGGCCGGGAGAGACCCAGTACTTC
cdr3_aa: CASSGSGGPGETQYF

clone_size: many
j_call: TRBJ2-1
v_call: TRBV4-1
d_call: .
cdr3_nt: TGCGCCAGCAGCCCGGCCCCGGGACTTATCATCTTAGGGGATGAGCAGTTCTTC
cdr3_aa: CASSPAPGLIILGDEQFF

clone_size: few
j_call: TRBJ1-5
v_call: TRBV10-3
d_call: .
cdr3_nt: TGTGCCATCAGTGAGTCCCCGGGGGGGGTGGGTCAGCCCCAGCATTTT
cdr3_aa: CAISESPGGVGQPQHF

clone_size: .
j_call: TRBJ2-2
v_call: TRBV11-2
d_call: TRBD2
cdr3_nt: TGTGCCAGCAGCTTTAGCGGGGGGAACACCGGGGAGCTGTTTTTT
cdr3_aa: CASSFSGGNTGELFF

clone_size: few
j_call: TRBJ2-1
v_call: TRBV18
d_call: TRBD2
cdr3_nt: TGTGCCAGCTCACCTCAGCGGGACTACAATGAGCAGTTCTTC
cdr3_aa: CASSPQRDYNEQFF

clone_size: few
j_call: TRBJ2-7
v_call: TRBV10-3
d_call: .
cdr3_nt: TGTGCCACCGTGCCGGGACTCCACTCCTACGAGCAGTACTTC
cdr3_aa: CATVPGLHSYEQYF

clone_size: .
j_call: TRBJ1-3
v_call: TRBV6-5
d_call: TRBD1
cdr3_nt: TGTGCCAGTAGGACAGGGGGAAACACCATATATTTT
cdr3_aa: CASRTGGNTIYF

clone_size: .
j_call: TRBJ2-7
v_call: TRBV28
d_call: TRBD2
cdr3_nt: TGTGCCAGCACTAGAGCGGCTAGCGGGAGCGACGAGCAGTACTTC
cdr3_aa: CASTRAASGSDEQYF

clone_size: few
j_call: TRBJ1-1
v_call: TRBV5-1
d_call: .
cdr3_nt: TGCGCCAGCAGGCAGGGGAGAATGGTTGATACTGAAGCTTTCTTT
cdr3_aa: CASRQGRMVDTEAFF